This passage covers 13 T cell receptor beta chains from one sample sequenced in a study of CD8 T cells in Susac syndrome. Random hexamers primed reverse transcription of about 0.5 to 1 ug RNA. TCRdb re-derived calls from the immunoSEQ multiplex PCR reads in MiXCR, one entry per CDR3 protein. The sample shows about 120,000 distinct CDR3 sequences, about 90% of them seen only once. Sequencing was done on a sample of CD8+ T cells from PBMCs. The origin of the receptors is a human donor in good health.

The chain links TRBV29-1 to TRBJ2-3; no reliable D call. V was trimmed by 6 bases and J by 0 bases, leaving 4 bases between them. Germline V gene lookup returns CDR1 SQVTM and CDR2 ANQGSEA. The CDR3 has 11 amino acids. The CDR3 nucleotides are TGCAGCGTCTACAGCACAGATACGCAGTATTTT. Its protein product is CSVYSTDTQYF.

The chain combines TRBV6-5 with TRBJ2-7, with D perhaps matching TRBD2 (6 bases). Trimming left V 6 bases short and J 5 bases short, with 11 bases between. This CDR3 region has 12 residues. The germline CDR1 and CDR2 sequences are MNHEY and SVGAGI. The CDR3 bases are TGTGCCAGCAGGCGGGACGTCAACGAGCAGTACTTC. Its translation is CASRRDVNEQYF.

The rearrangement uses TRBV20-1 and TRBJ2-1; D perhaps matches TRBD2 (6 bases). CDR3 length equals 16 residues. Trimming shortened V by 1 base and J by 5 bases, and 18 bases separated the two germline ends. Looked up from germline, CDR1 is DFQATT and CDR2 is SNEGSKA (reference sequence). For the CDR3, the DNA is TGCAGTGCTAGAGGGTTGGGCGGAGGGGCTAACAATGAGCAGTTCTTC. Amino acid sequence: CSARGLGGGANNEQFF.

The V and J genes are TRBV28 and TRBJ1-1; a weak D match, TRBD1 (5 bases). The CDR3 runs 18 residues. CDR1 is MDHEN and CDR2 is SYDVKM in the germline V gene. Between the trimmed V and J ends, which lost 6 bases and 3 bases, there was a span of 26 bases. This CDR3 reads CASSHGGRVSQGDTEAFF. The CDR3, as DNA: TGTGCCAGCAGCCATGGTGGGCGAGTTAGTCAGGGAGACACTGAAGCTTTCTTT.

The V call is TRBV11-1, the J call TRBJ2-7; maybe TRBD1 (6 bases). CDR1 is SGHAT and CDR2 is FQDESV in the germline V gene (reference sequence). CDR3 length: 15 residues. With 2 bases removed from V and 0 bases from J, the gap between germline ends came to 11 bases. CDR3 amino acids: CASSLTDRSSYEQYF. The CDR3 DNA is TGTGCCAGCAGCTTAACAGACAGGAGCTCCTACGAGCAGTACTTC.

Only one count was recorded for this clonotype. CDR3 sequence (DNA): TGTGCCAGCAGTTACTACCCCGGACAGGAGCCGAATAGAGACTCCTATGGCTACACCTTC. Translating gives CASSYYPGQEPNRDSYGYTF. This chain joins TRBV6-2 or TRBV6-3 and TRBJ1-2; 7 nucleotides align to TRBD1. The trim removed 1 base at V and 4 bases at J, leaving 21 bases unmatched. Germline-derived CDR1 and CDR2 are MNHEY and SVGEGT. This CDR3 has 20 residues.

This rearrangement joins TRBV7-3 to TRBJ2-3, with D possibly matching TRBD1 (6 bases). CDR1 and CDR2 (germline): SGHTA, FQGTGA. The CDR3 sequence is 15 residues long. Trimming shortened V by 1 base and J by 3 bases, and 11 bases separated the two germline ends. This CDR3 is CASSLKLQGTDTQYF. In DNA form, the CDR3 reads TGTGCCAGCAGCTTAAAGTTGCAGGGGACAGATACGCAGTATTTT.

On this clonotype: One junction end does not reproduce the germline sequence, and a read error may be involved. The rearrangement joins TRBV20-1 to TRBJ2-1; TRBD2 agrees at 8 bases. Germline assignment: CDR1 DFQATT and CDR2 SNEGSKA (reference sequence). CDR3 length equals 14 residues. The CDR3 protein is CSARGLAGYNEQFF. DNA for the CDR3: TGCAGTGCGAGAGGTCTAGCGGGTTACAATGAGCAGTTCTTC.

V usage is TRBV12-3 or TRBV12-4 and J usage is TRBJ1-5; perhaps TRBD1 as D (5 bases). The CDR3 sequence is 15 residues long. The V end lost 4 bases, the J end lost 4 bases, and 14 bases lay between the germline ends. This CDR3 is CASSSITGSNQPQHF. In nucleotides, the CDR3 is TGTGCCAGCAGTTCCATAACAGGTTCTAATCAGCCCCAGCATTTT.

The DNA for the CDR3 is TGCAGTGCTAGGCGGGGGGAGACAGATACGCAGTATTTT. Its translation is CSARRGETDTQYF. The chain is built from TRBV20-1 and TRBJ2-3; 8 nucleotides line up with TRBD2. Germline trimming cut 3 bases from V and 3 bases from J; bases unmatched to any gene: 2. In germline, CDR1 is DFQATT, CDR2 SNEGSKA (reference sequence). The CDR3 runs 13 residues.

The genes are TRBV6-6 and TRBJ1-2, with a weak D call TRBD1 (5 bases). The CDR3 is made up of 12 amino acids. Germline V gives CDR1 MNHNY, CDR2 SVGAGI (reference sequence). Trimming took off 7 bases at V and 6 bases at J, with 12 bases between the two ends. The DNA for the CDR3 is TGTGCCAGCACCCAGGGTGCGGATGGCTACACCTTC. Translated, it gives CASTQGADGYTF.

The rearrangement uses TRBV30 and TRBJ2-7; the D gene is possibly TRBD2 (6 bases). Germline V gives CDR1 GTSNPN, CDR2 SVGIG (reference sequence). V was clipped by 4 bases and J by 2 bases, with 15 bases between them. The CDR3 is 14 amino acids. The CDR3 spells CAWTLERVAYEQYF. The CDR3 region has the DNA TGTGCCTGGACCCTGGAGCGGGTCGCCTACGAGCAGTACTTC. Combining the CDR3 with reference TRBV30 and TRBJ2-7 gives the whole variable domain SQTIHQWPATLVQPVGSPLSLECTVEGTSNPNLYWYRQAAGRGLQLLFYSVGIGQISSEVPQNLSASRPQDRQFILSSKKLLLSDSGFYLCAWTLERVAYEQYFGPGTRLTVT.

This chain uses TRBV9 with TRBJ2-7, with TRBD1 identical over 10 bases. The CDR3 has 14 residues. The germline gives CDR1 SGDLS, CDR2 YYNGEE. The trim removed 0 bases at V and 7 bases at J, leaving 4 bases unmatched. The CDR3 DNA sequence: TGTGCCAGCAGCGTAGGGGACAGGGGCGGGGAGCAGTACTTC. Translation gives CASSVGDRGGEQYF.